The next 9 T cell receptor beta chains were all read from a single sample in a study of a mutant IDH1 vaccine in newly diagnosed glioma. Only in-frame clones appear in the TCRdb table, and some are missing; sequencing was by immunoSEQ multiplex PCR. Altogether about 32,000 clones are present, roughly 80% being singletons, with the ten largest covering roughly 7.1%. No antigen has been assigned to these receptors. Time point given: week 35, safety follow-up. In the vaccine, a single dose held 300 ug of the mutant IDH1 20-mer peptide, along with topical imiquimod. The material was PBMCs, obtained from a glioma patient whose treatment included an IDH1 peptide vaccine. These receptors were obtained from a woman in her late teens or twenties with glioma.

The J gene is TRBJ1-5, the V gene TRBV5-8, with D perhaps TRBD1 (6 bases). The CDR3 length is 15 residues. The V end was cut by 4 bases, the J end by 5 bases, with 16 bases between. Germline V CDR1 and CDR2: SGHTS, YDEGEE. The CDR3 here is CASSPDRGNYQPQHF. In nucleotides, the CDR3 is TGTGCCAGCAGCCCGGATAGGGGGAACTATCAGCCCCAGCATTTT.

V usage is TRBV4-1 and J usage is TRBJ2-7; 11 bases line up with TRBD1. CDR1 and CDR2 (germline): MGHRA, YSYEKL. V lost 4 bases to trimming and J lost 4 bases; unmatched junction nucleotides: 3. The length of the CDR3 is 14 residues. This CDR3 reads CASSPGQGDYEQYF. The CDR3 DNA is TGCGCCAGCAGCCCGGGACAGGGGGATTACGAGCAGTACTTC.

The chain couples TRBV28 to TRBJ2-7, with D possibly matching TRBD1 (6 bases). CDR1 and CDR2 from the germline V gene are MDHEN and SYDVKM. V was trimmed by 4 bases and J by 3 bases, leaving 16 bases between them. The CDR3 loop spans 15 amino acids. DNA for the CDR3: TGTGCCAGCAGTTCAACAGGGTATACCCTCTACGAGCAGTACTTC. Protein: CASSSTGYTLYEQYF.

This chain links TRBV5-4 with TRBJ2-1, with 10 bases that match TRBD2. The V gene end was trimmed by 4 bases and the J gene end by 5 bases; junction bases not matched to a gene: 9. CDR1 and CDR2 (germline): SGHNT, YYREEE (reference sequence). CDR3 length: 16 residues. The CDR3 DNA sequence: TGTGCCAGCAGCCAAATAGGACTAGCGGCCGACAATGAGCAGTTCTTC. It translates to CASSQIGLAADNEQFF.

This clone was detected only once. The gene calls are TRBV29-1 and TRBJ2-3, with a possible D match to TRBD1 (6 bases). The V gene lost 7 bases and the J gene lost 3 bases, with 23 bases spanning the gap. Germline values: CDR1 SQVTM, CDR2 ANQGSEA. This CDR3 is built from 16 residues. The CDR3 nucleotides read TGCAGCGCTCTCAGGGGATTCAGTTCTAGGACAGATACGCAGTATTTT. Translation gives CSALRGFSSRTDTQYF.

The chain couples TRBV4-1 to TRBJ1-2, with D maybe TRBD1 (5 bases). V lost 1 base and J lost 4, with 10 bases in between. The V gene's germline CDR1 is MGHRA and CDR2 YSYEKL. The CDR3 sequence is 14 residues long. The CDR3 region has the DNA TGCGCCAGCAGCCAAGTGGGGCACGGCTATGGCTACACCTTC. It translates to CASSQVGHGYGYTF.

This clone was seen just once. V gene TRBV21-1 combines with J gene TRBJ2-7; TRBD2 reflects the table's D call only, with no check against the DNA. TRBV21-1 counts as a pseudogene. The CDR3 runs 14 residues. This CDR3 reads CASSKGEVVDEQYF. DNA of the CDR3: TGTGCCAGCAGCAAAGGGGAGGTGGTGGACGAGCAGTACTTC.

The table lists this clone with a few counts. DNA of the CDR3: TGTGCCAGCAGCTTCAATGACATATACTATGGCTACACCTTC. Translation gives CASSFNDIYYGYTF. This sequence joins TRBV5-6 and TRBJ1-2; D is undetermined. The germline V gene encodes CDR1 SGHDT and CDR2 YYEEEE. Trimming stripped 2 bases from V and 3 bases from J, with 11 bases between. CDR3 length equals 14 residues.

The chain joins TRBV5-4 to TRBJ2-7, with 9 bases that match TRBD1. The trim removed 4 bases at V and 3 bases at J, leaving 8 bases unmatched. The CDR3 sequence is 15 residues long. Germline V gene lookup returns CDR1 SGHNT and CDR2 YYREEE (reference sequence). The CDR3 protein is CASSPGTGKDYEQYF. In DNA, the CDR3 is TGTGCCAGCAGCCCAGGGACAGGGAAAGACTACGAGCAGTACTTC.